This T cell receptor beta chain was sequenced for a study of T cell changes during pregnancy in multiple sclerosis. Data came from immunoSEQ multiplex PCR; TCRdb stores just in-frame clones and leaves some out. The repertoire holds 35,000 to 45,000 clones, with 92% as singletons. The germline CDR1 and CDR2 sequences are SEHNR and FQNEAQ (reference sequence). The CDR3 is 16 amino acids. The V end was cut by 5 bases, the J end by 4 bases, with 20 bases between. The J gene is TRBJ2-5, the V gene TRBV7-9; weak D call: TRBD1 (7 bases). The specimen sequenced was peripheral blood. The sequence derives from a female donor with multiple sclerosis, enrolled in a pregnancy study. In DNA, the CDR3 is TGTGCCAGCAGCCAGCCCCGGGGGAAGGGGGCAGAGACCCAGTACTTC. Protein: CASSQPRGKGAETQYF.